These 9 T cell receptor beta chains were sequenced from one sample in a study of cytomegalovirus exposure and HLA in healthy donors. A multiplex PCR was run with 60 Vbeta primers and 13 Jbeta primers. Profiled with immunoSEQ multiplex PCR; TCRdb holds only in-frame clones, not every one. The table lists roughly 160,000 clones, 79% of them singletons. Sequences were obtained from PBMCs. These receptors were obtained from a man aged 35 to 55 in good health and CMV-seronegative.

The chain recombines TRBV2 with TRBJ1-4; the match to TRBD1 covers 9 bases. The CDR3 extends over 16 amino acids. Germline-derived CDR1 and CDR2 are SNHLY and FYNNEI. The ends lost 6 bases at V and 0 bases at J; junction bases unmatched: 5. The CDR3 coding sequence is TGTGCCAGCAGCGGGACAGGGCTATCAACTAATGAAAAACTGTTTTTT. Amino acids: CASSGTGLSTNEKLFF.

The chain links TRBV5-1 to TRBJ2-1; perhaps TRBD1 as D (5 bases). Germline assignment: CDR1 SGHRS and CDR2 YFSETQ. This CDR3 comprises 14 residues. Trimming took off 1 base at V and 6 bases at J, with 11 bases between the two ends. CDR3 amino acids: CASSLQGLVNEQFF. The CDR3 bases are TGCGCCAGCAGCTTGCAGGGTTTGGTCAATGAGCAGTTCTTC.

The chain employs TRBV7-9 and TRBJ1-1; D is ambiguous. V shed 5 bases and J shed 2 bases, with 12 bases lying between them. CDR1 and CDR2 from the germline V gene are SEHNR and FQNEAQ (reference sequence). The CDR3 has 14 amino acids. The CDR3 is CASSRLEGNTEAFF. Written as DNA, the CDR3 is TGTGCCAGCAGCCGCCTGGAGGGAAACACTGAAGCTTTCTTT.

The chain is built from TRBV18 and TRBJ2-7; D is perhaps TRBD1 (6 bases). With 5 bases removed from V and 9 bases from J, the gap between germline ends came to 11 bases. The CDR3 covers 11 residues. Germline-derived CDR1 and CDR2 are KGHSH and LQKENI. CDR3 sequence reads: CASSYRQVQYF. The DNA for the CDR3 is TGTGCCAGCTCATACCGACAGGTGCAGTACTTC.

The J gene is TRBJ2-1, the V gene TRBV10-3; the match to TRBD2 covers 10 bases. J lost 4 bases, V lost 6 bases, and 15 bases had no gene match. CDR1 is ENHRY, CDR2 SYGVKD, per germline. CDR3 length: 18 amino acids. In DNA, the CDR3 is TGTGCCATCAGCAGGGGGTCTAGCGGGGGAGGGAATTACAATGAGCAGTTCTTC. It encodes CAISRGSSGGGNYNEQFF.

V usage is TRBV4-2 and J usage is TRBJ1-1; TRBD1 might be the D (5 bases). Per the germline V gene, CDR1 is LGHNA and CDR2 is YNFKEQ. The CDR3 has 14 residues. Trimming removed 2 bases at V and 1 base at J, with 8 bases between. CDR3 in amino acids: CASSQTTANTEAFF. The CDR3 nucleotides are TGTGCCAGCAGCCAAACGACAGCGAACACTGAAGCTTTCTTT.

The rearrangement joins TRBV15 to TRBJ2-7; D is possibly TRBD1 (7 bases). The V gene lost 3 bases and the J gene lost 5 bases, with 14 bases spanning the gap. Germline values: CDR1 LNHNV, CDR2 YYDKDF (reference sequence). The CDR3 has 14 amino acids. The CDR3 region is CATSSIRGENEQYF. The CDR3 nucleotides are TGTGCCACCAGCAGTATCAGGGGGGAGAACGAGCAGTACTTC.

This clone has more than one count but fewer than ten. V usage is TRBV29-1 and J usage is TRBJ2-7, with D possibly TRBD2 on 6 matching bases. Germline V gene lookup returns CDR1 SQVTM and CDR2 ANQGSEA. The CDR3 is made up of 14 amino acids. V lost 4 bases to trimming and J lost 0 bases, with 13 bases between them. Here the CDR3 DNA reads TGCAGCGTTGTCCTACGCGGGGACTCCTACGAGCAGTACTTC. Translating gives CSVVLRGDSYEQYF.

The chain employs TRBV5-6 and TRBJ2-3; 8 bases match TRBD2. CDR3 length: 16 residues. The germline CDR1 and CDR2 sequences are SGHDT and YYEEEE. V dropped 5 bases and J dropped 2; count of bases not matched to a gene: 10. CDR3 nucleotides: TGTGCCAGCAGGAAAGGACTAGCAGGCACCACAGATACGCAGTATTTT. Protein product: CASRKGLAGTTDTQYF.